The 10 T cell receptor beta chains below were found in one sample sequenced in a study of circulating and synovial CD4+ cells in juvenile arthritis. Data came from immunoSEQ multiplex PCR; TCRdb stores just in-frame clones and leaves some out. Of about 39,000 clones listed, around 95% are singletons. The sequenced sample consisted of CD4+ T cells from blood. These receptors all come from a human donor with juvenile idiopathic arthritis.

V is TRBV2 and J is TRBJ1-5; 9 nucleotides line up with TRBD1. This CDR3 region has 15 residues. The germline V gene encodes CDR1 SNHLY and CDR2 FYNNEI. J gave up 4 bases and V 5 bases, and 6 bases lay outside the gene matches. This CDR3 reads CASSTGQGLNQPQHF. CDR3 sequence (DNA): TGTGCCAGCAGTACGGGACAGGGCTTAAATCAGCCCCAGCATTTT.

The CDR3 DNA reads as TGTGCCAGCAGCATCTTAGCGGGGAACTCCTACAATGAGCAGTTCTTC. This gives the protein CASSILAGNSYNEQFF. This chain uses TRBV7-9 with TRBJ2-1, with 8 bases that match TRBD2. The V gene's germline CDR1 is SEHNR and CDR2 FQNEAQ (reference sequence). The CDR3 sequence is 16 residues long. V lost 5 bases, J lost 0 bases, and 6 bases stayed unmatched.

The rearrangement links TRBV19 to TRBJ2-3, with unresolved D. The CDR3 consists of 16 residues. The germline CDR1 and CDR2 sequences are LNHDA and SQIVND (reference sequence). V lost 0 bases, J lost 1 base, and 11 bases lay in between. This chain's CDR3 is CASSIDPGSGTDTQYF. CDR3 nucleotide sequence: TGTGCCAGTAGTATAGATCCAGGATCAGGCACAGATACGCAGTATTTT.

The chain couples TRBV7-3 to TRBJ2-2; 14 bases match TRBD2. Germline values: CDR1 SGHTA, CDR2 FQGTGA. The CDR3 consists of 19 residues. Germline trimming cut 3 bases from V and 4 bases from J; bases unmatched to any gene: 10. CDR3 DNA sequence: TGTGCCAGCAGCTTTCTCCGACTAGCGGGGGGGCCGGGCACCGGGGAGCTGTTTTTT. Its translation is CASSFLRLAGGPGTGELFF.

A remark on this clone: This sample also contains other DNA sequences that code for the same CDR3. The rearrangement links TRBV25-1 to TRBJ1-6; D remains unclear. V lost 3 bases and J 6 bases, leaving 12 bases between the germline ends. This CDR3 is 15 amino acids long. In germline, CDR1 is MGHDK, CDR2 SYGVNS. The CDR3 loop is CASSDDQFINSPLHF. DNA for the CDR3: TGTGCCAGCAGTGATGATCAGTTCATTAATTCACCCCTCCACTTT.

This clone was seen only once. The chain employs TRBV10-3 and TRBJ2-1; a possible D gene is TRBD2 (6 bases). Germline CDR1 reads ENHRY; CDR2 reads SYGVKD. The V end lost 4 bases, the J end lost 2 bases, and 15 bases lay between the germline ends. This CDR3 contains 16 residues. As DNA, the CDR3 is TGTGCCATCAGTGTTCTGGCGGGACTTGCCTACAATGAGCAGTTCTTC. Its translation: CAISVLAGLAYNEQFF.

The chain couples TRBV4-1 to TRBJ2-5, with 10 bases aligning to TRBD2. Germline values: CDR1 MGHRA, CDR2 YSYEKL. This CDR3 contains 18 residues. V was pared by 0 bases and J by 4 bases, with 11 bases of the junction left unmatched. The CDR3 DNA is TGCGCCAGCAGCCAAGATCCAGCGGGGGGGCCGTTTAGAGAGACCCAGTACTTC. This gives the protein CASSQDPAGGPFRETQYF.

The chain is built from TRBV10-3 and TRBJ1-5; D is unclear. The CDR3 is made up of 13 amino acids. Germline CDR1 and CDR2: ENHRY and SYGVKD. Trimming removed 11 bases from V and 3 bases from J, with 14 bases in between. Written as DNA, the CDR3 is TGTGCCGCCCATGGGCAAGCCAATCAGCCCCAGCATTTT. Translation: CAAHGQANQPQHF.

The V and J genes are TRBV5-6 and TRBJ2-1; possibly TRBD2 for D (6 bases). V lost 0 bases, J lost 13 bases, and 11 bases lay in between. The V gene's germline CDR1 is SGHDT and CDR2 YYEEEE. This CDR3 comprises 12 residues. CDR3 DNA sequence: TGTGCCAGCAGCTTGGCCGTGGAGGGACAGTTCTTC. It translates to CASSLAVEGQFF.

The chain recombines TRBV5-1 with TRBJ1-2; TRBD1 is a possible D gene (5 bases). V was shortened by 5 bases and J by 4 bases, with 18 bases between the two germline ends. This CDR3 is 15 amino acids long. Germline V CDR1 and CDR2: SGHRS, YFSETQ. The CDR3 spells CASSFGGGDAYGYTF. The CDR3 bases are TGCGCCAGCAGTTTCGGTGGGGGGGATGCCTATGGCTACACCTTC.